Presented here are 3 T cell receptor beta chains from one specimen sequenced in a study of OX40 agonist ivuxolimab in advanced cancers. Libraries were prepared by immunoSEQ multiplex PCR; TCRdb keeps only in-frame clonotypes and omits some of them. The sample includes under 60,000 clones, roughly 85% of them seen just once. The source was CD4+ or CD8+ T cells sorted from blood, collected in a trial of the OX40 agonist ivuxolimab. The receptors derive from an adult with an advanced solid tumor such as melanoma, head and neck, liver or kidney cancer.

The DNA for the CDR3 is TGTGCCATCAGTGAACAGGCGGCGACTGAAGCTTTCTTT. Amino acid sequence: CAISEQAATEAFF. This chain links TRBV10-3 with TRBJ1-1; D possibly corresponds to TRBD1 (5 bases). V lost 3 bases, J lost 5 bases, and 10 bases lay in between. Germline CDR1 and CDR2: ENHRY and SYGVKD. There are 13 residues in the CDR3.

This clone has more than one count but fewer than ten. The V gene is TRBV7-8, the J gene TRBJ1-2; 9 positions match TRBD1. CDR1 is SGHVS and CDR2 is FQNEAQ in the germline V gene. V shed 3 bases, J shed 8 bases, and the junction held 7 bases outside the gene matches. This CDR3 is 14 amino acids long. CDR3 in DNA: TGTGCCAGCAGCTTCCGGGACAGGGTACGGGGCTACACCTTC. Translating gives CASSFRDRVRGYTF.

The chain joins TRBV28 to TRBJ2-7; 11 nucleotides align to TRBD1. CDR1 is MDHEN and CDR2 is SYDVKM in the germline V gene. This CDR3 has 14 amino acids. Losses at the gene ends were 8 bases for V and 4 bases for J; bases not matched to a gene: 7. The CDR3 sequence is CASLFRDRGYEQYF. The DNA for the CDR3 is TGTGCCAGCCTATTCCGGGACAGGGGGTACGAGCAGTACTTC.